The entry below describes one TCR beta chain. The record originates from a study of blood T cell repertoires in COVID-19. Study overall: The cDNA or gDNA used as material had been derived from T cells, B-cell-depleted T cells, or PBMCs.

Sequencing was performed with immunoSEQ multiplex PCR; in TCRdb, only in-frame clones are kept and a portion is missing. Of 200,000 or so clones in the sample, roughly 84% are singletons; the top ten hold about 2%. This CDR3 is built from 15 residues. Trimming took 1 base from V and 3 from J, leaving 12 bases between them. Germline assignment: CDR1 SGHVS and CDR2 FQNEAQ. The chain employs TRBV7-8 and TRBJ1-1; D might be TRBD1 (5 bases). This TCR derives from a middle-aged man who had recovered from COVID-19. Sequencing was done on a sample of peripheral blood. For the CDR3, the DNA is TGTGCCAGCAGCTTAGTTGGGGCTGGGGACACTGAAGCTTTCTTT. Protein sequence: CASSLVGAGDTEAFF.